The 25 T cell receptor beta chains below all came from one sample that was sequenced in a study of control samples from healthy donors and cancer patients. Here immunoSEQ multiplex PCR was the method, and the copy in TCRdb shows in-frame clones only, minus some. The sample gives roughly 150,000 clones, 89% of which show up once; less than 5.5% is in the top ten. What was sequenced was blood. The receptors originated from a man aged 25 to 40 in good health.

V usage is TRBV7-9 and J usage is TRBJ1-1, with a weak D call TRBD1 (5 bases). The V end lost 2 bases, the J end lost 4 bases, and 14 bases lay between the germline ends. CDR3 length: 15 residues. Germline assignment: CDR1 SEHNR and CDR2 FQNEAQ (reference sequence). This CDR3 reads CASSLLQGALTEAFF. The CDR3 bases are TGTGCCAGCAGCTTACTTCAAGGGGCGCTCACTGAAGCTTTCTTT.

This clone has a single count. The CDR3 nucleotides read TGTGCCAGCAGCTTGATGGGCAGCGAGCAGTACTTC. As protein: CASSLMGSEQYF. The J gene is TRBJ2-7, the V gene TRBV5-5; D not certain. Germline CDR1 reads SGHKS; CDR2 reads YYEKEE (reference sequence). There are 12 residues in the CDR3. V lost 1 base and J 6 bases, leaving 8 bases between the germline ends.

Concerning this clone itself: The sample has other DNA sequences that encode this CDR3 too. V and J are TRBV9 and TRBJ1-4; a possible D gene is TRBD1 (5 bases). The CDR3 has 15 residues. The V end lost 0 bases, the J end lost 0 bases, and 6 bases lay between the germline ends. Per the germline V gene, CDR1 is SGDLS and CDR2 is YYNGEE. CDR3 amino acids: CASSVGGATNEKLFF. The CDR3 bases are TGTGCCAGCAGCGTAGGGGGGGCAACTAATGAAAAACTGTTTTTT. The full variable domain, rest sourced from reference TRBV9 and TRBJ1-4, is DSGVTQTPKHLITATGQRVTLRCSPRSGDLSVYWYQQSLDQGLQFLIQYYNGEERAKGNILERFSAQQFPDLHSELNLSSLELGDSALYFCASSVGGATNEKLFFGSGTQLSVL.

This sequence joins TRBV7-6 and TRBJ2-6; D might be TRBD1 (5 bases). Germline V gene sequence: CDR1 SGHVS, CDR2 FNYEAQ. Trimming shortened V by 5 bases and J by 0 bases, and 11 bases separated the two germline ends. The CDR3 spans 16 residues. The CDR3 DNA reads as TGTGCCAGCAGCCCAATGACAGCCTCTGGGGCCAACGTCCTGACTTTC. Protein product: CASSPMTASGANVLTF.

The chain links TRBV29-1 to TRBJ2-3; D remains ambiguous. The germline gives CDR1 SQVTM, CDR2 ANQGSEA. The CDR3 sequence is 13 residues long. The V end lost 4 bases, the J end lost 0 bases, and 8 bases lay between the germline ends. The CDR3 region is CSVVSSSTDTQYF. The DNA of the CDR3 is TGCAGCGTTGTTTCATCTAGCACAGATACGCAGTATTTT.

V is TRBV2 and J is TRBJ2-2; no definite D call. The CDR3 loop spans 13 amino acids. Germline V gene data show CDR1 as SNHLY and CDR2 as FYNNEI. Trimming shortened V by 1 base and J by 7 bases, and 7 bases separated the two germline ends. The CDR3 DNA is TGTGCCAGCAGTGAAGGAGTCCGCGGGGAGCTGTTTTTT. Translation gives CASSEGVRGELFF.

The chain combines TRBV19 with TRBJ1-1; possibly TRBD1 for D (6 bases). There are 16 residues in the CDR3. Deletions cut 4 bases from V and 1 base from J, with 16 bases between. The germline V gene has CDR1 LNHDA and CDR2 SQIVND (reference sequence). The CDR3 bases are TGTGCCAGTAGTAATTCGTGGAGGGGGGAGAACACTGAAGCTTTCTTT. Protein sequence: CASSNSWRGENTEAFF. Variable domain in full (rest from reference TRBV19 and TRBJ1-1): DGGITQSPKYLFRKEGQNVTLSCEQNLNHDAMYWYRQDPGQGLRLIYYSQIVNDFQKGDIAEGYSVSREKKESFPLTVTSAQKNPTAFYLCASSNSWRGENTEAFFGQGTRLTVV.

A single count supports this clone. The chain couples TRBV12-3 or TRBV12-4 to TRBJ1-1; 7 bases map to TRBD1. The CDR3 totals 13 residues. Losses at the gene ends were 7 bases for V and 8 bases for J; bases not matched to a gene: 10. The CDR3 spells CASTPRGTAEAFF. DNA for the CDR3: TGTGCCAGCACCCCCCGGGGGACAGCAGAAGCTTTCTTT.

V is TRBV15 and J is TRBJ2-3; 12 bases are a match to TRBD2. The CDR3 extends over 17 amino acids. The V segment lost 1 base and the J segment 0 bases; nucleotides outside the gene matches: 2. Germline CDR1 is LNHNV and CDR2 is YYDKDF (reference sequence). CDR3 coding DNA: TGTGCCACCAGCAGAGGGACTAGCGGGGCTAGCACAGATACGCAGTATTTT. Its protein product is CATSRGTSGASTDTQYF.

The V call is TRBV19, the J call TRBJ2-2, with D hard to call. Germline V gene data show CDR1 as LNHDA and CDR2 as SQIVND (reference sequence). The CDR3 loop spans 14 amino acids. V dropped 6 bases and J dropped 0 bases, with 8 bases sitting between them. The CDR3 protein is CASSPRANTGELFF. In DNA form, the CDR3 reads TGTGCCAGTAGCCCCCGAGCGAACACCGGGGAGCTGTTTTTT.

This chain joins TRBV10-1 and TRBJ2-3, with 10 bases matching TRBD2. This CDR3 has 16 amino acids. The junction had 13 bases not matched to a gene; V was cut back by 11 bases and J by 2 bases. Looked up from germline, CDR1 is WNHNN and CDR2 is SYGVQD (reference sequence). The CDR3 here is CAPTSLAGDLTDTQYF. The CDR3 coding sequence is TGCGCCCCTACCTCTCTAGCGGGGGACCTCACAGATACGCAGTATTTT.

This clone was recorded once. The chain recombines TRBV30 with TRBJ2-7; TRBD2 matches 7 bases. There are 14 residues in the CDR3. CDR1 and CDR2 from the germline V gene are GTSNPN and SVGIG (reference sequence). J gave up 2 bases and V 1 base, and 5 bases lay outside the gene matches. The CDR3 bases are TGTGCCTGGAGTGGGCGGGAGAAACCCTACGAGCAGTACTTC. Protein: CAWSGREKPYEQYF.

The rearrangement joins TRBV19 to TRBJ2-2, with 10 nucleotides matching TRBD1. V lost 4 bases and J lost 5; bases outside the gene matches: 1. There are 14 residues in the CDR3. Germline lookup yields CDR1 LNHDA and CDR2 SQIVND (reference sequence). This chain's CDR3 is CASSRQGATGELFF. The CDR3 nucleotides read TGTGCCAGTAGTAGACAGGGGGCGACCGGGGAGCTGTTTTTT.

The genes are TRBV24-1 and TRBJ2-3, with 9 bases identical to TRBD1. This CDR3 comprises 17 residues. Germline lookup yields CDR1 KGHDR and CDR2 SFDVKD. V was clipped by 4 bases and J by 0 bases; unmatched bases: 7. CDR3 nucleotide sequence: TGTGCCACCAGTGAGCACGGGACAGGGCCTAGCACAGATACGCAGTATTTT. Amino acids: CATSEHGTGPSTDTQYF.

The V call is TRBV24-1, the J call TRBJ2-5; D gene ambiguous. This CDR3 spans 12 amino acids. V was cut by 6 bases and J by 5 bases, with 9 bases left in between. CDR1 is KGHDR and CDR2 is SFDVKD in the germline V gene. As DNA, the CDR3 is TGTGCCACCAGTATCGGGTCGGAGACCCAGTACTTC. Translated, it gives CATSIGSETQYF.

This clone was counted a few times. The V and J genes are TRBV14 and TRBJ1-2; TRBD1 matches at 9 bases. Germline V gene data show CDR1 as SGHDN and CDR2 as FVKESK. After removal of 1 base from V and 6 bases from J, the junction contained 6 bases not matched to a gene. The CDR3 length is 15 residues. Written as DNA, the CDR3 is TGTGCCAGCAGCCAAGTACAGGGGGCGAGCCATGGCTACACCTTC. It specifies CASSQVQGASHGYTF. Combining the CDR3 with reference TRBV14 and TRBJ1-2 gives the whole variable domain EAGVTQFPSHSVIEKGQTVTLRCDPISGHDNLYWYRRVMGKEIKFLLHFVKESKQDESGMPNNRFLAERTGGTYSTLKVQPAELEDSGVYFCASSQVQGASHGYTFGSGTRLTVV.

The gene calls are TRBV4-3 and TRBJ1-5; D not certain. This CDR3 has 15 residues. Germline-derived CDR1 and CDR2 are LGHNA and YSLEER. Trimming shortened V by 0 bases and J by 7 bases, and 13 bases separated the two germline ends. CDR3 region: CASSQDLVDRQPQHF. In nucleotides, the CDR3 is TGCGCCAGCAGCCAAGATCTAGTGGATCGGCAGCCCCAGCATTTT.

V and J are TRBV6-5 and TRBJ1-2, with D tentatively TRBD1 (6 bases). The CDR3 is made up of 11 amino acids. Trimming cost V 7 bases and J 7 bases, with 10 bases left between them. CDR1 MNHEY and CDR2 SVGAGI come from the germline V gene. For the CDR3, the DNA is TGTGCCAGCACCGGGGGCTTTGGCTACACCTTC. Translation gives CASTGGFGYTF.

This sequence joins TRBV27 and TRBJ2-7; 9 nucleotides line up with TRBD2. Germline assignment: CDR1 MNHEY and CDR2 SMNVEV (reference sequence). V gave up 5 bases and J gave up 6 bases; unmatched junction bases: 8. The CDR3 spans 14 residues. CDR3 DNA sequence: TGTGCCAGCAGTCCCTGGGGTAGCGGGGGCGAGCAGTACTTC. Translation: CASSPWGSGGEQYF.

The CDR3 protein is CASSSREGSTDTQYF. In nucleotides, the CDR3 is TGTGCCAGCAGCTCCCGGGAGGGTAGCACAGATACGCAGTATTTT. The V gene is TRBV11-2, the J gene TRBJ2-3; 8 nucleotides line up with TRBD2. Trimming took 4 bases from V and 0 from J; bases not matched to a gene: 3. Germline-derived CDR1 and CDR2 are SGHAT and FQNNGV. The CDR3 length is 15 residues. Using reference TRBV11-2 and TRBJ2-3 for the parts outside the CDR3, the full variable domain is EAGVAQSPRYKIIEKRQSVAFWCNPISGHATLYWYQQILGQGPKLLIQFQNNGVVDDSQLPKDRFSAERLKGVDSTLKIQPAKLEDSAVYLCASSSREGSTDTQYFGPGTRLTVL.

This chain uses TRBV5-1 with TRBJ2-2; D is possibly TRBD1 (6 bases). Trimming stripped 3 bases from V and 1 base from J, with 13 bases between. This CDR3 spans 16 amino acids. Germline V gene data show CDR1 as SGHRS and CDR2 as YFSETQ. The CDR3 bases are TGCGCCAGCAGCTCCAATCCGGGACAGAACACCGGGGAGCTGTTTTTT. Protein: CASSSNPGQNTGELFF.

This clone has a single count. The chain is built from TRBV6-5 and TRBJ1-2; the D is unclear. V was cut by 0 bases and J by 4 bases, with 9 bases left in between. The germline V gene has CDR1 MNHEY and CDR2 SVGAGI. CDR3 length equals 14 residues. DNA for the CDR3: TGTGCCAGCAGTTACTCGGATTTAGGCTATGGCTACACCTTC. Amino acid sequence: CASSYSDLGYGYTF.

The V call is TRBV14, the J call TRBJ2-1; D is unresolved. Trimming took 1 base from V and 5 from J, leaving 6 bases between them. CDR1 is SGHDN, CDR2 FVKESK, per germline. This CDR3 is 13 amino acids long. The CDR3 sequence is CASSQGLNNEQFF. The DNA for the CDR3 is TGTGCCAGCAGCCAAGGTCTGAACAATGAGCAGTTCTTC.

V is TRBV4-1 and J is TRBJ2-7; D might be TRBD2 (5 bases). The CDR3 is 16 residues long. Germline loops: CDR1 MGHRA, CDR2 YSYEKL. With 4 bases removed from V and 2 bases from J, the gap between germline ends came to 18 bases. The CDR3 reads CASSRELASAAYEQYF. The CDR3 DNA is TGCGCCAGCAGCCGAGAGCTAGCCTCAGCGGCCTACGAGCAGTACTTC.

The chain has TRBV7-8 and TRBJ1-1; TRBD1 aligns across 7 bases. CDR3 size: 19 residues. Germline CDR1 is SGHVS and CDR2 is FQNEAQ. Unmatched junction bases numbered 15, after V lost 2 bases and J lost 0 bases. The CDR3 nucleotides read TGTGCCAGCAGCTTAAGGTTCGACAGGGTGGCCCGCATGAACACTGAAGCTTTCTTT. This translates into CASSLRFDRVARMNTEAFF.